The clone carrying this T cell receptor beta chain was counted many times. The data derive from a study of tumor-infiltrating lymphocytes in primary liver carcinoma. The trim removed 6 bases at V and 6 bases at J, leaving 6 bases unmatched. The CDR3 is 13 residues long. Germline loops: CDR1 SGHAT, CDR2 FQNNGV. Total RNA (around 500 ng) served as template for TCR beta cDNA synthesis primed by a constant-region primer. Three-round nested multiplex PCR performed with slightly modified ARM-PCR produced the TCR beta libraries. It was with TRBV1-TRBV30 forward primers and a C-beta reverse primer that the first two PCR rounds were run, at about 9 cycles each. TCRdb called the multiplex PCR reads again in MiXCR, with one record for every CDR3 protein. The sample has approximately 320,000 distinct CDR3 sequences, about 50% seen once. They got blood RNA out of unsorted whole blood and also pulled out germline DNA.

The chain recombines TRBV11-2 with TRBJ1-2; 8 nucleotides agree with TRBD1. The sample taken for sequencing was peripheral blood. This clonotype was obtained from a woman aged 25-40 years with primary liver carcinoma and hepatitis B virus infection. The chain's CDR3 is CASRGQGDNGYTF. CDR3 sequence (DNA): TGTGCCAGCAGAGGACAGGGAGATAATGGCTACACCTTC.